The next 14 T cell receptor beta chains were all read from a single sample in a study of T-cell reconstitution after alpha-beta-depleted transplantation in children. The TCRbeta library incorporated unique molecular identifiers. MiXCR, applied by TCRdb to the PCR reads, yields one record per CDR3 protein. The table has about 160,000 distinct CDR3 sequences, 11% seen once; the top ten hold under 15%. Material: PBMCs, obtained before TCRalphabeta/CD19-depleted stem cell transplant. These receptors were obtained from a boy between 2 and 10 years old with acute myeloid leukemia, due to receive a stem cell transplant.

This clonotype occurred many times. CDR3 sequence: CASSLGGSVGEEAFF. The CDR3 nucleotides read TGCGCCAGCAGCTTGGGGGGGAGTGTTGGTGAGGAAGCTTTCTTT. V is TRBV5-1 and J is TRBJ1-1, with a tentative D call TRBD1 (5 bases). Trimming took off 0 bases at V and 8 bases at J, with 17 bases between the two ends. The germline CDR1 and CDR2 sequences are SGHRS and YFSETQ. This CDR3 spans 15 amino acids. Full variable domain (outside the CDR3, taken from reference TRBV5-1 and TRBJ1-1): KAGVTQTPRYLIKTRGQQVTLSCSPISGHRSVSWYQQTPGQGLQFLFEYFSETQRNKGNFPGRFSGRQFSNSRSEMNVSTLELGDSALYLCASSLGGSVGEEAFFGQGTRLTVV.

This clonotype occurred many times. The gene calls are TRBV20-1 and TRBJ1-2, with D unresolved. CDR1 and CDR2 from the germline V gene are DFQATT and SNEGSKA (reference sequence). Trimming pared 0 bases from V and 8 bases from J, leaving 16 bases between. This CDR3 contains 14 residues. The CDR3 nucleotides read TGCAGTGCTAGAGATGGGCCCGTTAACTGGGGCTACACCTTC. Translated: CSARDGPVNWGYTF.

Many counts were recorded for this clonotype. The chain recombines TRBV12-3 or TRBV12-4 with TRBJ1-2; D unresolved. The CDR3 has 16 residues. The V gene lost 1 base and the J gene lost 0 bases, with 12 bases spanning the gap. CDR3 nucleotide sequence: TGTGCCAGCAGTTTAGGGCAAGCGGCCTCTAACTATGGCTACACCTTC. Protein product: CASSLGQAASNYGYTF.

This clonotype came up many times. The chain joins TRBV27 to TRBJ2-1; 9 nucleotides align to TRBD2. Looked up from germline, CDR1 is MNHEY and CDR2 is SMNVEV (reference sequence). The CDR3 is 16 amino acids. J gave up 5 bases and V 3 bases, and 8 bases lay outside the gene matches. CDR3 loop: CASSLLAGSINNEQFF. CDR3 DNA: TGTGCCAGCAGTTTGCTAGCGGGGTCGATTAACAATGAGCAGTTCTTC.

This clonotype was picked up many times. V is TRBV5-6 and J is TRBJ2-4, with D tentatively TRBD1 (5 bases). The CDR3 is 14 amino acids. V was cut by 0 bases and J by 6 bases, with 10 bases left in between. Germline CDR1 reads SGHDT; CDR2 reads YYEEEE. CDR3 nucleotide sequence: TGTGCCAGCAGCTTGGGTTTTGACAGAAACATTCAGTACTTC. It is translated as CASSLGFDRNIQYF. The full variable domain, with the rest looked up from reference TRBV5-6 and TRBJ2-4, is DAGVTQSPTHLIKTRGQQVTLRCSPKSGHDTVSWYQQALGQGPQFIFQYYEEEERQRGNFPDRFSGHQFPNYSSELNVNALLLGDSALYLCASSLGFDRNIQYFGAGTRLSVL.

This clonotype showed up many times. The chain uses TRBV10-3 and TRBJ2-7; 9 bases are shared with TRBD1. The CDR3 is made up of 15 amino acids. Germline loops: CDR1 ENHRY, CDR2 SYGVKD. The J segment lost 2 bases and the V segment lost 10 bases, leaving 12 bases of the junction unmatched. This chain's CDR3 is CATKLGTGLTYEQYF. As DNA, the CDR3 is TGTGCCACCAAACTCGGGACAGGGCTGACCTACGAGCAGTACTTC.

Remarks on this clonotype: This may arise from a read error, as a much more abundant clone is one base away. This chain connects TRBV6-5 to TRBJ2-7; D possibly matches TRBD1 or TRBD2 (5 bases each). The CDR3 runs to 15 residues. Germline lookup yields CDR1 MNHEY and CDR2 SVGAGI. V lost 4 bases, J lost 0 bases, and 13 bases lay in between. CDR3 loop: CASSCLGTDSYEQYF. CDR3 in DNA: TGTGCCAGCAGTTGCTTAGGGACGGACTCCTACGAGCAGTACTTC.

This clonotype was picked up many times. This rearrangement joins TRBV12-3 or TRBV12-4 to TRBJ1-2; TRBD1 agrees at 7 bases. This CDR3 is 16 amino acids long. The V gene end was trimmed by 5 bases and the J gene end by 6 bases; junction bases not matched to a gene: 15. CDR3 DNA sequence: TGTGCCAGCAGTCACAGTCCCCCACGAGGGGGCAATGGCTACACCTTC. As protein: CASSHSPPRGGNGYTF.

This rearrangement joins TRBV4-2 to TRBJ2-5; 8 bases match TRBD2. Germline V gives CDR1 LGHNA, CDR2 YNFKEQ. The CDR3 contains 16 residues. Losses at the gene ends were 4 bases for V and 5 bases for J; bases not matched to a gene: 12. DNA of the CDR3: TGTGCCAGCAGCCCCCTGGGGGCGCGGGAGGTGGAGACCCAGTACTTC. Translating gives CASSPLGAREVETQYF.

This clonotype was found many times. The chain recombines TRBV12-3 or TRBV12-4 with TRBJ2-5; 11 positions agree with TRBD2. The V segment lost 5 bases and the J segment 6 bases; nucleotides outside the gene matches: 11. The CDR3 totals 16 residues. CDR3 sequence reads: CASSQDSGGALKTQYF. CDR3 nucleotide sequence: TGTGCCAGCAGTCAGGATAGCGGGGGGGCCTTGAAGACCCAGTACTTC.

This clonotype was recorded many times. The V and J genes are TRBV25-1 and TRBJ1-4; D call uncertain. V lost 2 bases to trimming and J lost 2 bases, with 6 bases between them. Per germline, CDR1 MGHDK and CDR2 SYGVNS. The CDR3 spans 14 residues. The CDR3 is CASSEGPTNEKLFF. CDR3 nucleotides: TGTGCCAGCAGTGAAGGGCCCACTAATGAAAAACTGTTTTTT.

CDR3 nucleotides: TGTGCCAGCAGCTTAGTATTGCGGGAGAATTCGGGCCCTTACAATGAGCAGTTCTTC. Translating gives CASSLVLRENSGPYNEQFF. The genes are TRBV7-6 and TRBJ2-1, with 7 bases fitting TRBD2. V dropped 1 base and J dropped 4; count of bases not matched to a gene: 16. CDR3 size: 19 residues. Germline assignment: CDR1 SGHVS and CDR2 FNYEAQ.

Comment on this clonotype: A much larger clone differs by one base, so this may be a read error. The chain is built from TRBV24-1 and TRBJ2-2; possibly TRBD2 for D (6 bases). V was shortened by 5 bases and J by 0 bases, with 18 bases between the two germline ends. The CDR3 loop spans 18 amino acids. Germline CDR1 is KGHDR and CDR2 is SFDVKD. In DNA form, the CDR3 reads TGTGCCACCAGTGGGGCGGGGCTTTTAGGCGCGAACACCGGGGAGCTGTTTTTT. As protein: CATSGAGLLGANTGELFF.

This clonotype was counted at least ten times. V gene TRBV7-8 combines with J gene TRBJ2-1; 12 bases are a match to TRBD2. Germline loops: CDR1 SGHVS, CDR2 FQNEAQ. The CDR3 extends over 21 amino acids. The V and J ends lost 3 bases and 2 bases, in that order; junction bases with no gene match: 17. The CDR3 DNA follows: TGTGCCAGCAGCTTTGGCCTGCGACTAGCGGGAGAGGGGAGGACCTACAATGAGCAGTTCTTC. It is translated as CASSFGLRLAGEGRTYNEQFF.